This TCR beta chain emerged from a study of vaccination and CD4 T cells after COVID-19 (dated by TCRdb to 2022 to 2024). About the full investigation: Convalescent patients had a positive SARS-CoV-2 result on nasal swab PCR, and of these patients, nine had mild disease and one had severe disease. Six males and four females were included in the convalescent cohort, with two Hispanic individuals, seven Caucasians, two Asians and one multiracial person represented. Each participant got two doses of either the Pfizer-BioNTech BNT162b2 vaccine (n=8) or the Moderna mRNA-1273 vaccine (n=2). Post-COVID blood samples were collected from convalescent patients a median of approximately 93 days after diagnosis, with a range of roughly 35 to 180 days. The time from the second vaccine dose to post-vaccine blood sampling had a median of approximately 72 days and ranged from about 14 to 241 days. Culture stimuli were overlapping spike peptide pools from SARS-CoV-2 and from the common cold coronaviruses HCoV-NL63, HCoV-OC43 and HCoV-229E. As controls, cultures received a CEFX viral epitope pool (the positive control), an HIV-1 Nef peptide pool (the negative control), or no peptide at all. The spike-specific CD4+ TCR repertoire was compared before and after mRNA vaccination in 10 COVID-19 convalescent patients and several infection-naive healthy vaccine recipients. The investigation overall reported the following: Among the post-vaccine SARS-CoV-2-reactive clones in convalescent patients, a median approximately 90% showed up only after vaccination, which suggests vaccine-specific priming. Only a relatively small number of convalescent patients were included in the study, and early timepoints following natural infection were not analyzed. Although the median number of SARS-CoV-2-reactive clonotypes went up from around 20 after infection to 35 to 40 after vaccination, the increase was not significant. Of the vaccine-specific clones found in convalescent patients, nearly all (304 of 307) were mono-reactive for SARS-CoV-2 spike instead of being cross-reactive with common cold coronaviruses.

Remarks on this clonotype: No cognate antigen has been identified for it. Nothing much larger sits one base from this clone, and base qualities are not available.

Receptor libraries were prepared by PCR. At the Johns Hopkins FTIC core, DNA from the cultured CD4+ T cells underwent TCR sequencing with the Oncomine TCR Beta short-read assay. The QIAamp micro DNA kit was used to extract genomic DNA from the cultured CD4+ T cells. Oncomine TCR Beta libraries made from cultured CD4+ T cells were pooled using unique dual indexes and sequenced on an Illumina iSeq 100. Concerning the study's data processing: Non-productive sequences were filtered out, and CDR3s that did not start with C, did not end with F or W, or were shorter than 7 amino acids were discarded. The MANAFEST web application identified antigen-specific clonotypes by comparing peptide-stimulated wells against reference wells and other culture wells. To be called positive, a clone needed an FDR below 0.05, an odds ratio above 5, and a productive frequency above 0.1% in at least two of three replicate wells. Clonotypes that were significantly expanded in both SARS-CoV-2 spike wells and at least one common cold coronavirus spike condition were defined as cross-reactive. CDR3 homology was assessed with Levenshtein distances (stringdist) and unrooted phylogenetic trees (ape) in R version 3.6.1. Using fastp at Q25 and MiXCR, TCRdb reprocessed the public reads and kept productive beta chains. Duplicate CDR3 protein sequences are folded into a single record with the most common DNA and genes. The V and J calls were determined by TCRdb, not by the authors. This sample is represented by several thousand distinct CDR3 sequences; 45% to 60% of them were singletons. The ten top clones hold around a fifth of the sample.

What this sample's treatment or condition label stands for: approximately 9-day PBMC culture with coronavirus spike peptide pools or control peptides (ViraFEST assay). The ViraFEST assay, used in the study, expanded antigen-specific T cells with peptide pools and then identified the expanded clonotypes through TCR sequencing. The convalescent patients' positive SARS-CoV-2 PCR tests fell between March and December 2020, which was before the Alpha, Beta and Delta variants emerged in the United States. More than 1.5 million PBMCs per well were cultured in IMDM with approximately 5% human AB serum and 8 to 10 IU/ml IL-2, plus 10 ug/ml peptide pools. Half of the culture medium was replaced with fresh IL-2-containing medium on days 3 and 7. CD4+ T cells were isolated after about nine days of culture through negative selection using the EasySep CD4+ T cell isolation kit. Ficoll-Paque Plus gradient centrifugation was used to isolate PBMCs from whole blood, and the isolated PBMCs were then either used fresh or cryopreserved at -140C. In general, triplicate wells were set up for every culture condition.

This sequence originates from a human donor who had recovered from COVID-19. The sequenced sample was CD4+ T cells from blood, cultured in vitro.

The CDR3 protein: CSASQGSMNTEAFF. The DNA is TGCAGTGCTAGTCAGGGCAGTATGAACACTGAAGCTTTCTTT. The chain links TRBV20-1 with TRBJ1-1, and TRBD1 may be the D gene, going by 5 matching bases. V loses 3 bases, J loses 0 bases, and the germline ends lie 11 bases apart. From the cysteine up to the phenylalanine, the CDR3 has a length of 14 residues. The entry retains the CDR3 DNA only, 42 bases that are in frame from base 1. CDR1 and CDR2 were assigned from the germline V gene (reference sequence) as DFQATT and SNEGSKA.